This T cell receptor (beta chain) appears in the sequencing data of a study of T-cell reconstitution after alpha-beta-depleted transplantation in children (dated by TCRdb to the mid-2010s). Context from the whole study: Using TCR repertoire profiling, the study quantitatively followed how T-cell immune reconstitution unfolded in children after TCRalphabeta/CD19-depleted allogeneic hematopoietic cell transplantation. Beyond this particular receptor, the publication reports: The frequencies of hyperexpanded clones fell over the following months, and after one year, T-cell counts and TCRbeta diversity were mostly attributed to newly produced T cells. In some patients, high TCRbeta diversity at day 60 was attributed to recipient T cells and intrathymic progenitors that had survived conditioning. The apparently early alphabetaT-cell count recovery about two months after transplant was reportedly dependent on only several hundred rapidly expanded clones derived from non-depleted graft cells.

Receptor libraries were prepared by PCR. The run used an Illumina HiSeq 2500. TCR library preparation used molecular barcoding, with unique molecular identifiers applied to normalize quantification of the TCRbeta repertoire. Through fastp at Q25 and MiXCR, TCRdb rebuilt clones from the public reads, retaining in-frame beta chains. Each entry merges the rows of one CDR3 protein and shows their most common DNA and genes. Recorded for this sample are about 1,000,000 distinct CDR3 sequences; about 26% of them occurred a single time. In total, the top ten clones hold roughly 30% of the sample. V and J are trimmed by 2 bases and 5 bases, and the gene matches miss 9 bases of the junction. From the cysteine through the phenylalanine, the CDR3 covers 16 amino acids. CDR3 DNA only is kept here, 48 bases in frame from base 1. CDR1 and CDR2 are drawn from the germline V gene: MDHEN, SYDVKM. At least ten counts were recorded for this clonotype. Its antigen remains undetermined. No much larger clone exists at a distance of one base, and base qualities are not known.

According to the study, the label for this sample's treatment or condition signals: allogeneic hematopoietic cell transplantation with graft depleted of TCRalphabeta T cells and CD19 B cells. The transplant recipients were children given TCRalphabeta/CD19-depleted allogeneic hematopoietic cell grafts. The chain is encoded by TRBV28 joined to TRBJ2-5; TRBD2 aligns with 9 central bases. The clonotype comes from a boy younger than two who had a stem cell transplant for SCID, so the T cells may come from the graft donor. Sequencing used PBMCs, mostly from graft donor cells, obtained 360 days after TCRalphabeta/CD19-depleted stem cell transplant. CDR3 loop: CASSLPSGDPRETQYF. Read as DNA, the sequence is TGTGCCAGCAGTTTACCTAGCGGGGATCCGAGGGAGACCCAGTACTTC.